Presented here are 17 T cell receptor beta chains from one specimen sequenced in a study of CD8 T cells in ankylosing spondylitis listed by TCRdb under 2017. Results the study describes overall, beyond this receptor: A TCR beta motif made up of eight highly homologous amino acid variants appeared to be characteristic of blood from ankylosing spondylitis patients.

These TCRs' antigens remain unknown. The library was generated by 5' RACE. Sequencing used an Illumina HiSeq 2500. The public reads were reprocessed in TCRdb via fastp at Q25 and MiXCR, keeping in-frame beta chains. Each entry is one CDR3 protein sequence, shown with its most common DNA and genes. The sample records a few hundred thousand distinct CDR3 sequences, approximately 8% of which are singletons. The ten largest clones add up to approximately 15% of the sample. The sample taken for sequencing was blood, either unsorted or a sorted T cell fraction (not recorded which). These receptors came from a male donor with ankylosing spondylitis.

The sample holds many counts of this clonotype. The chain employs TRBV5-1 and TRBJ2-7, with D tentatively TRBD1 (6 bases). The CDR3 is 14 amino acids. Deletions cut 0 bases from V and 2 bases from J, with 9 bases between. CDR1 and CDR2 (germline): SGHRS, YFSETQ. CDR3 in DNA: TGCGCCAGCAGCTTGGGGGACACCCCCTACGAGCAGTACTTC. Residues: CASSLGDTPYEQYF.

The chain combines TRBV7-9 with TRBJ2-1, with 7 bases lining up with TRBD2. This CDR3 contains 15 residues. Trimming took 3 bases from V and 6 from J; bases not matched to a gene: 8. Germline CDR1 and CDR2: SEHNR and FQNEAQ (reference sequence). The CDR3 here is CASSFGGLKFNEQFF. CDR3 DNA sequence: TGTGCCAGCAGCTTTGGGGGACTAAAATTCAATGAGCAGTTCTTC.

This clonotype was detected a few times. The chain has TRBV11-2 and TRBJ2-1, with D perhaps TRBD2 (5 bases). Trimming cost V 1 base and J 7 bases, with 14 bases left between them. Germline V lookup: CDR1 SGHAT, CDR2 FQNNGV. The CDR3 consists of 15 residues. CDR3 amino acids: CASSLVAAWRNEQFF. The CDR3 DNA is TGTGCCAGCAGCTTAGTCGCGGCCTGGAGGAATGAGCAGTTCTTC.

This clonotype showed up many times. This chain joins TRBV5-1 and TRBJ2-1; D uncertain. Germline V CDR1 and CDR2: SGHRS, YFSETQ. This CDR3 has 14 residues. V was trimmed by 1 base and J by 7 bases, leaving 12 bases between them. In DNA form, the CDR3 reads TGCGCCAGCAGCTTGTCTCAGGTCCCGAATGAGCAGTTCTTC. Protein product: CASSLSQVPNEQFF. Looking up the rest from reference TRBV5-1 and TRBJ2-1 gives the full variable domain: KAGVTQTPRYLIKTRGQQVTLSCSPISGHRSVSWYQQTPGQGLQFLFEYFSETQRNKGNFPGRFSGRQFSNSRSEMNVSTLELGDSALYLCASSLSQVPNEQFFGPGTRLTVL.

The chain uses TRBV5-1 and TRBJ1-1, with D hard to call. CDR3 length: 14 amino acids. The V and J ends lost 0 bases and 1 base respectively, with 7 bases between them. The germline CDR1 and CDR2 sequences are SGHRS and YFSETQ. The CDR3 DNA sequence: TGCGCCAGCAGCTTGGATGCTGGGAACACTGAAGCTTTCTTT. Its translation: CASSLDAGNTEAFF.

The chain links TRBV7-9 to TRBJ1-5; D possibly corresponds to TRBD1 (6 bases). The CDR3 sequence is 17 residues long. The V gene's germline CDR1 is SEHNR and CDR2 FQNEAQ (reference sequence). Trimming left V 1 base short and J 2 bases short, with 15 bases between. CDR3 sequence: CASSLGGGAHGNQPQHF. CDR3 DNA sequence: TGTGCCAGCAGCTTAGGGGGGGGCGCCCATGGCAATCAGCCCCAGCATTTT.

V is TRBV4-1 and J is TRBJ2-1, with 12 bases identical to TRBD2. CDR3 length: 16 amino acids. The V gene end was trimmed by 3 bases and the J gene end by 10 bases; junction bases not matched to a gene: 10. From germline, CDR1 is MGHRA and CDR2 YSYEKL. The CDR3 region has the DNA TGCGCCAGCAGCCACCCCCTAGCGGGAGGGGTTGGGGAGCAGTTCTTC. Protein sequence: CASSHPLAGGVGEQFF.

There are a few counts of this clonotype. The genes are TRBV7-2 and TRBJ2-7, with 9 bases that match TRBD2. The V and J ends lost 6 bases and 6 bases, in that order; junction bases with no gene match: 9. The CDR3 loop spans 14 amino acids. Germline CDR1 SGHTA, CDR2 FQGNSA. CDR3 in DNA: TGTGCCAGCAGTTTTAGCGGGGGTGCCTCCGAGCAGTACTTC. This sequence encodes CASSFSGGASEQYF.

A few counts support this clonotype. The V call is TRBV30, the J call TRBJ1-1; D call uncertain. Germline assignment: CDR1 GTSNPN and CDR2 SVGIG (reference sequence). V dropped 0 bases and J dropped 6 bases, with 14 bases sitting between them. The CDR3 covers 14 residues. The CDR3 sequence: CAWSVAPEHAEAFF. DNA for the CDR3: TGTGCCTGGAGTGTAGCCCCGGAACACGCTGAAGCTTTCTTT.

The chain uses TRBV7-9 and TRBJ2-7; D possibly uses TRBD1 or TRBD2 (5 bases each). The CDR3 totals 13 residues. CDR1 SEHNR and CDR2 FQNEAQ come from the germline V gene (reference sequence). Deletions cut 4 bases from V and 3 bases from J, with 10 bases between. The CDR3 sequence is CASSSGPGYEQYF. For the CDR3, the DNA is TGTGCCAGCAGCTCGGGACCAGGCTACGAGCAGTACTTC. Filled out from reference TRBV7-9 and TRBJ2-7, the complete variable domain reads DTGVSQNPRHKITKRGQNVTFRCDPISEHNRLYWYRQTLGQGPEFLTYFQNEAQLEKSRLLSDRFSAERPKGSFSTLEIQRTEQGDSAMYLCASSSGPGYEQYFGPGTRLTVT.

This clonotype was detected only a few times. This may stem from a read error, because a much larger clone lies one nucleotide away. This chain joins TRBV10-3 and TRBJ2-7; TRBD1 aligns across 9 bases. Germline V lookup: CDR1 ENHRY, CDR2 SYGVKD. The CDR3 loop spans 14 amino acids. CDR3 in DNA: TGTACCATCAGTGGGGGGACAGGGTCTTTCGAGCAGTACTTC. This codes for CTISGGTGSFEQYF.

The chain recombines TRBV20-1 with TRBJ1-1, with D uncertain. Germline V gene data show CDR1 as DFQATT and CDR2 as SNEGSKA (reference sequence). This CDR3 has 10 amino acids. V was pared by 6 bases and J by 6 bases, with 8 bases between. In DNA form, the CDR3 reads TGCAGTGCCCGCGGACCTGAAGCTTTCTTT. Translated: CSARGPEAFF.

The chain combines TRBV5-1 with TRBJ1-4; D is possibly TRBD1 (5 bases). The CDR3 has 14 residues. Trimming shortened V by 0 bases and J by 4 bases, and 7 bases separated the two germline ends. The germline CDR1 and CDR2 sequences are SGHRS and YFSETQ. The CDR3: CASSLETDNEKLFF. The CDR3 coding sequence is TGCGCCAGCAGCTTGGAGACAGATAATGAAAAACTGTTTTTT. Full variable domain (outside the CDR3, taken from reference TRBV5-1 and TRBJ1-4): KAGVTQTPRYLIKTRGQQVTLSCSPISGHRSVSWYQQTPGQGLQFLFEYFSETQRNKGNFPGRFSGRQFSNSRSEMNVSTLELGDSALYLCASSLETDNEKLFFGSGTQLSVL.

This clonotype was seen at least ten times. This rearrangement joins TRBV18 to TRBJ2-7, with 7 bases that match TRBD2. Germline CDR1 KGHSH, CDR2 LQKENI. The CDR3 totals 14 residues. V gave up 3 bases and J gave up 3 bases; unmatched junction bases: 5. CDR3 sequence (DNA): TGTGCCAGCTCACCGACGACTAGCTACTACGAGCAGTACTTC. Its protein is CASSPTTSYYEQYF.

The chain carries TRBV20-1 and TRBJ2-3; 10 nucleotides match TRBD2. The J segment lost 1 base and the V segment lost 6 bases, leaving 4 bases of the junction unmatched. The length of the CDR3 is 14 residues. Germline CDR1 and CDR2: DFQATT and SNEGSKA (reference sequence). The CDR3: CSAPGLAGTDTQYF. The CDR3 DNA is TGCAGTGCCCCCGGACTAGCGGGCACAGATACGCAGTATTTT.

This clonotype was found a few times. This chain uses TRBV7-6 with TRBJ2-2; 8 bases are a match to TRBD2. Germline V gene sequence: CDR1 SGHVS, CDR2 FNYEAQ. V gave up 2 bases and J gave up 7 bases; unmatched junction bases: 6. This CDR3 has 15 amino acids. The DNA of the CDR3 is TGTGCCAGCAGCTTATTTAGCGGGATTGACGGGGAGCTGTTTTTT. The encoded protein is CASSLFSGIDGELFF.

The chain recombines TRBV6-1 with TRBJ2-5, with D unresolved. The CDR3 runs 17 residues. Deletions cut 8 bases from V and 2 bases from J, with 24 bases between. Germline assignment: CDR1 MNHNS and CDR2 SASEGT. In nucleotides, the CDR3 is TGTGCCAGCCGAACGATGGCAGGAGTCCATCTTCAAGAGACCCAGTACTTC. Protein sequence: CASRTMAGVHLQETQYF.